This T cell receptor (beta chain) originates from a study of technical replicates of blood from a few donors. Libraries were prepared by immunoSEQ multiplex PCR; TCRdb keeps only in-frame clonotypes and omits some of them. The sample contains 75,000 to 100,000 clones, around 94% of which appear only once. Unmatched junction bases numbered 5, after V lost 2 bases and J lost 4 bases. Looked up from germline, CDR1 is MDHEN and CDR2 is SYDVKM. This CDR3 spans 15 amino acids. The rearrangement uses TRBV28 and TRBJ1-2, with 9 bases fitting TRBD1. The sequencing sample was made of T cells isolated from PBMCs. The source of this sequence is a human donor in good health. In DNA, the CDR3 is TGTGCCAGCAGTTTACCCACAGGGGGCGTCTATGGCTACACCTTC. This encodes CASSLPTGGVYGYTF.